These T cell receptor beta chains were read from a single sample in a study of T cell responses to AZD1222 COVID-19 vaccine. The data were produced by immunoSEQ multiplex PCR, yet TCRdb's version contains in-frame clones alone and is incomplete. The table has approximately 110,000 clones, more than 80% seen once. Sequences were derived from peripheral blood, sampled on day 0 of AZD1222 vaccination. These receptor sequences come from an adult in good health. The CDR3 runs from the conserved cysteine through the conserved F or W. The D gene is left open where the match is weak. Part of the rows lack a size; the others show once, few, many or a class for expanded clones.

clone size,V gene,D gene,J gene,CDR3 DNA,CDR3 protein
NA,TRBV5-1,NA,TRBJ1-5,TGCGCCAGCAGCTTGGAAGGGAACAACAATCAGCCCCAGCATTTT,CASSLEGNNNQPQHF
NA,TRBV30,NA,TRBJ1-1,TGTGCCTGGAGTGTGATATCGGGCACTGAAGCTTTCTTT,CAWSVISGTEAFF
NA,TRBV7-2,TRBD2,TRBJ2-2,TGTGCCAGCAGTCTTAGATTCCCGACTAGCGGGGGCACCGGGGAGCTGTTTTTT,CASSLRFPTSGGTGELFF
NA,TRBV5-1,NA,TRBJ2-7,TGCGCCAGCAGCCCAAGGCAGGGAGCCTACGAGCAGTACTTC,CASSPRQGAYEQYF
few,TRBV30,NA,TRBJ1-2,TGTGCCTGGGATGAGGATAGGGAGGGTGGCTACACCTTC,CAWDEDREGGYTF
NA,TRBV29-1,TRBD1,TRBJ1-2,TGCAGCGGGGACCGGGACAGCTATGGCTACACCTTC,CSGDRDSYGYTF
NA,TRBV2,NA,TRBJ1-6,TGTGCCAGCAGTGAAAATACAGCATCTAATTCACCCCTCCACTTT,CASSENTASNSPLHF
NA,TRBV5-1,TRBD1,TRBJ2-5,TGCGCCAGCAGCCCCGGACGTGGACAGGGGGGTCAAGAGACCCAGTACTTC,CASSPGRGQGGQETQYF
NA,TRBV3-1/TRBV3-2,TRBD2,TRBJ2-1,TGTGCCAGCAGCCTAAGGACTAGCGGGGGGTTGGGTGAGCAGTTCTTC,CASSLRTSGGLGEQFF
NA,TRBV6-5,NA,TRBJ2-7,TGTGCCAGCATTAGGGGCAGGGACCCCTTCGAGGAGCAGTACTTC,CASIRGRDPFEEQYF